Each of the 26 T cell receptor beta chains below was sequenced from the same sample in a study of Ad26.COV2.S vaccination and SARS-CoV-2 variants. Some clones are missing from TCRdb's copy, which holds only in-frame ones; the method was immunoSEQ multiplex PCR. This table has around 320,000 clones, 87% appearing once. Stated treatment: some 20 received Ad26.COV2.S at low or high dose, single or two shots; five or six received placebo; per-sample allocation not given. Specimens were obtained on day 63 following the first vaccine or placebo injection. Sequencing was performed on peripheral blood, taken in a trial of Ad26.COV2.S vaccine versus placebo. The receptor source for this set is a person between 18 and 65 years old who received the Ad26.COV2.S COVID-19 vaccine or a placebo.

This clone was seen just once. V gene TRBV6-5 combines with J gene TRBJ1-6; D not certain. The CDR3 runs to 13 residues. Germline CDR1 reads MNHEY; CDR2 reads SVGAGI. Deletions cut 7 bases from V and 14 bases from J, with 18 bases between. The DNA of the CDR3 is TGTGCCAGCACCCAGACGTCCCCCATAGCCCTCCACTTT. It translates to CASTQTSPIALHF.

The chain recombines TRBV28 with TRBJ2-2, with D unresolved. V shed 2 bases and J shed 7 bases, with 2 bases lying between them. The CDR3 runs 11 residues. Germline lookup yields CDR1 MDHEN and CDR2 SYDVKM. CDR3 DNA: TGTGCCAGCAGTTTACTCGGGGAGCTGTTTTTT. This codes for CASSLLGELFF. Full variable domain (rest looked up from reference TRBV28 and TRBJ2-2): DVKVTQSSRYLVKRTGEKVFLECVQDMDHENMFWYRQDPGLGLRLIYFSYDVKMKEKGDIPEGYSVSREKKERFSLILESASTNQTSMYLCASSLLGELFFGEGSRLTVL.

The chain combines TRBV9 with TRBJ1-5; TRBD1 aligns across 7 bases. There are 14 residues in the CDR3. Germline CDR1 SGDLS, CDR2 YYNGEE. V gave up 3 bases and J gave up 7 bases; unmatched junction bases: 7. This CDR3 is CASSGTGVSQPQHF. CDR3 in DNA: TGTGCCAGCAGCGGTACAGGGGTTTCACAGCCCCAGCATTTT.

The chain employs TRBV13 and TRBJ2-7, with D possibly matching TRBD1 (5 bases). The V gene's germline CDR1 is PRHDT and CDR2 FYEKMQ (reference sequence). V lost 0 bases, J lost 5 bases, and 11 bases lay in between. There are 14 residues in the CDR3. CDR3 DNA sequence: TGTGCCAGCAGCTTAGGGCAGGGCTTGGACGAGCAGTACTTC. Amino acid sequence: CASSLGQGLDEQYF.

The gene calls are TRBV6-5 and TRBJ1-6; TRBD1 matches 10 bases. Germline V gene sequence: CDR1 MNHEY, CDR2 SVGAGI. The CDR3 has 16 residues. V dropped 4 bases and J dropped 6; count of bases not matched to a gene: 6. CDR3 sequence (DNA): TGTGCCAGCAGTTCTTTGGGACAGGGGTTTAATTCACCCCTCCACTTT. Its translation is CASSSLGQGFNSPLHF.

The gene calls are TRBV3-1 (or the pseudogene TRBV3-2) and TRBJ2-1; 7 bases line up with TRBD2. The CDR3 covers 18 residues. Losses at the gene ends were 1 base for V and 0 bases for J; bases not matched to a gene: 9. Germline-derived CDR1 and CDR2 are LGHDT and YNNKEL (reference sequence). The CDR3 DNA follows: TGTGCCAGCAGCCAAGCTCTAGCGGTGCATAGCTCCTACAATGAGCAGTTCTTC. Amino acid sequence: CASSQALAVHSSYNEQFF.

The V and J genes are TRBV4-2 and TRBJ1-2; no clear D gene. V lost 0 bases to trimming and J lost 4 bases, with 12 bases between them. Germline V lookup: CDR1 LGHNA, CDR2 YNFKEQ. The length of the CDR3 is 15 residues. The CDR3, as DNA: TGTGCCAGCAGCCAAGAAGCGGATCTCTCCTATGGCTACACCTTC. Protein product: CASSQEADLSYGYTF.

CDR3 sequence (DNA): TGTGCCAGCAGTATTGTGGGGAGGAATCAGCCCCAGCATTTT. Its protein is CASSIVGRNQPQHF. This rearrangement joins TRBV2 to TRBJ1-5; D is ambiguous. CDR1 and CDR2 (germline): SNHLY, FYNNEI. Deletions cut 5 bases from V and 4 bases from J, with 12 bases between. The CDR3 consists of 14 residues.

The rearrangement joins TRBV9 to TRBJ2-7, with D maybe TRBD2 (7 bases). Germline V gene data show CDR1 as SGDLS and CDR2 as YYNGEE. This CDR3 is 14 amino acids long. Trimming removed 3 bases from V and 0 bases from J, with 10 bases in between. Here the CDR3 DNA reads TGTGCCAGCAGCGAGAGGGGGGGCTCCTACGAGCAGTACTTC. Protein: CASSERGGSYEQYF.

The rearrangement joins TRBV3-1 (or the pseudogene TRBV3-2) to TRBJ2-7; 7 bases are shared with TRBD1. The V and J ends lost 4 bases and 2 bases, in that order; junction bases with no gene match: 14. The CDR3 has 17 residues. Germline CDR1 and CDR2: LGHDT and YNNKEL (reference sequence). CDR3 DNA: TGTGCCAGCAGCCCTCTTTTATCCGGGACAGCGACCTACGAGCAGTACTTC. Its protein is CASSPLLSGTATYEQYF.

The rearrangement links TRBV5-8 to TRBJ2-2, with D perhaps TRBD2 (7 bases). V dropped 5 bases and J dropped 2 bases, with 16 bases sitting between them. CDR1 and CDR2 from the germline V gene are SGHTS and YDEGEE. CDR3 size: 16 residues. The CDR3 reads CASRLIGGLNTGELFF. DNA of the CDR3: TGTGCCAGCAGACTCATCGGGGGGCTCAACACCGGGGAGCTGTTTTTT.

The chain carries TRBV6-2 or TRBV6-3 and TRBJ2-2; 11 nucleotides agree with TRBD1. Trimming cost V 2 bases and J 7 bases; bases outside gene matches: 6. The CDR3 sequence is 16 residues long. Germline-derived CDR1 and CDR2 are MNHEY and SVGEGT. The CDR3 sequence: CASSYRDRGVGGELFF. CDR3 bases: TGTGCCAGCAGTTACCGGGACAGGGGGGTCGGCGGGGAGCTGTTTTTT.

The rearrangement uses TRBV11-2 and TRBJ2-3, with 9 bases lining up with TRBD1. The length of the CDR3 is 15 residues. Germline V lookup: CDR1 SGHAT, CDR2 FQNNGV. The V segment lost 4 bases and the J segment 4 bases; nucleotides outside the gene matches: 6. The CDR3: CASSYGQGRSDTQYF. The CDR3 DNA follows: TGTGCCAGCAGCTACGGACAGGGGAGATCAGATACGCAGTATTTT.

The chain uses TRBV19 and TRBJ1-4, with D uncertain. CDR3 length equals 15 residues. Deletions cut 2 bases from V and 0 bases from J, with 7 bases between. Germline V gene data show CDR1 as LNHDA and CDR2 as SQIVND (reference sequence). In nucleotides, the CDR3 is TGTGCCAGTAGTATAATAGGTTCAACTAATGAAAAACTGTTTTTT. Translated: CASSIIGSTNEKLFF.

In the case of this clone: This clone may be a read error of a much larger clone one base away. This sample also contains other DNA sequences that code for the same CDR3. J is TRBJ1-2 and V is TRBV6-5; 8 bases agree with TRBD1. From germline, CDR1 is MNHEY and CDR2 SVGAGI. V gave up 6 bases and J gave up 4 bases; unmatched junction bases: 1. The CDR3 length is 12 residues. CDR3 region: CASSQGAYGYTF. CDR3 coding DNA: TGTGCCAGCAGCCAGGGGGCCTATGGCTACACCTTC.

This rearrangement joins TRBV12-5 to TRBJ1-1; D is unresolved. This CDR3 has 13 amino acids. Trimming removed 3 bases at V and 4 bases at J, with 9 bases between. CDR1 and CDR2 from the germline V gene are LGHNT and FRNRAP. The DNA for the CDR3 is TGTGCTAGTGGTTTAGATATCCCCACTGAAGCTTTCTTT. Translation: CASGLDIPTEAFF.

The V and J genes are TRBV3-1 (or the pseudogene TRBV3-2) and TRBJ1-3; D is ambiguous. Trimming shortened V by 4 bases and J by 0 bases, and 10 bases separated the two germline ends. Looked up from germline, CDR1 is LGHDT and CDR2 is YNNKEL (reference sequence). This CDR3 region has 15 residues. CDR3 region: CASSLSYHSGNTIYF. CDR3 sequence (DNA): TGTGCCAGCAGCCTCAGTTACCACTCTGGAAACACCATATATTTT.

The chain has TRBV6-5 and TRBJ2-3; TRBD1 agrees at 8 bases. CDR3 length equals 14 residues. V lost 6 bases and J lost 2; bases outside the gene matches: 4. Germline lookup yields CDR1 MNHEY and CDR2 SVGAGI. The CDR3 loop is CASSHRGFTDTQYF. CDR3 in DNA: TGTGCCAGCAGCCACAGGGGGTTCACAGATACGCAGTATTTT.

The V and J genes are TRBV29-1 and TRBJ2-3, with 7 bases aligning to TRBD2. J was trimmed by 3 bases and V by 1 base; bases with no gene match: 7. The CDR3 is 15 residues long. Germline V gene sequence: CDR1 SQVTM, CDR2 ANQGSEA. The DNA of the CDR3 is TGCAGCGTTGAAGGGAGTGGCGGGGGAACAGATACGCAGTATTTT. Encoded protein: CSVEGSGGGTDTQYF.

This sequence joins TRBV7-9 and TRBJ2-1; 10 bases line up with TRBD2. V lost 4 bases and J lost 2; bases outside the gene matches: 5. Germline values: CDR1 SEHNR, CDR2 FQNEAQ (reference sequence). The CDR3 consists of 16 residues. The CDR3 coding sequence is TGTGCCAGCAGCTCCCCCCTAGCGGGGGCCTACAATGAGCAGTTCTTC. This encodes CASSSPLAGAYNEQFF.

Details on this clone: Other nucleotide sequences in the sample specify the same CDR3. The genes are TRBV27 and TRBJ1-3, with D hard to call. There are 13 residues in the CDR3. V lost 4 bases and J lost 0, with 4 bases in between. CDR1 MNHEY and CDR2 SMNVEV come from the germline V gene (reference sequence). The CDR3 region is CASSSSSGNTIYF. As DNA, the CDR3 is TGTGCCAGCAGTTCTTCCTCTGGAAACACCATATATTTT.

The chain uses TRBV7-9 and TRBJ2-3, with a tentative D call TRBD1 (6 bases). This CDR3 comprises 15 residues. V was pared by 4 bases and J by 1 base, with 12 bases between. The germline V gene encodes CDR1 SEHNR and CDR2 FQNEAQ (reference sequence). CDR3 in DNA: TGTGCCAGCAGCTACCGGACAGCCGGCACAGATACGCAGTATTTT. Protein sequence: CASSYRTAGTDTQYF.

A few counts support this clone. The chain couples TRBV28 to TRBJ2-2; no firm D call. Germline CDR1 reads MDHEN; CDR2 reads SYDVKM. The CDR3 is 15 residues long. Trimming cost V 2 bases and J 1 base, with 8 bases left between them. In nucleotides, the CDR3 is TGTGCCAGCAGTTTAAGGGTCTTGAACACCGGGGAGCTGTTTTTT. As protein: CASSLRVLNTGELFF.

The chain links TRBV18 to TRBJ2-7; D is ambiguous. Trimming took off 5 bases at V and 4 bases at J, with 12 bases between the two ends. The CDR3 covers 13 residues. Germline loops: CDR1 KGHSH, CDR2 LQKENI. The CDR3 nucleotides read TGTGCCAGCTCAGAGACGGGCGGTTACGAGCAGTACTTC. Protein product: CASSETGGYEQYF.

The chain uses TRBV5-4 and TRBJ1-1; the D gene is possibly TRBD1 (6 bases). V was trimmed by 4 bases and J by 4 bases, leaving 14 bases between them. Germline CDR1 is SGHNT and CDR2 is YYREEE (reference sequence). The CDR3 runs to 14 residues. The CDR3 nucleotides read TGTGCCAGCAGCCCAGGGGAGGGAACCACTGAAGCTTTCTTT. Amino acids: CASSPGEGTTEAFF.

This sequence joins TRBV2 and TRBJ1-2; D might be TRBD1 (6 bases). This CDR3 is 12 amino acids long. V dropped 5 bases and J dropped 9 bases, with 13 bases sitting between them. CDR1 and CDR2 from the germline V gene are SNHLY and FYNNEI. The CDR3 sequence: CASSQGSRSYTF. As DNA, the CDR3 is TGTGCCAGCAGTCAGGGGAGTAGGAGCTACACCTTC. Full variable domain (outside the CDR3, taken from reference TRBV2 and TRBJ1-2): EPEVTQTPSHQVTQMGQEVILRCVPISNHLYFYWYRQILGQKVEFLVSFYNNEISEKSEIFDDQFSVERPDGSNFTLKIRSTKLEDSAMYFCASSQGSRSYTFGSGTRLTVV.